A selection of T cell receptor beta chains follows, all from one sample in a study of T-cell memory formation after mild COVID-19. TCRdb passed the 5' RACE reads through MiXCR, listing each CDR3 protein once. The repertoire holds under 700,000 distinct CDR3 sequences, with roughly 20% as singletons. The sequenced sample was PBMCs or a T cell subset sorted from them (not recorded which). The origin of the receptors is an adult woman who had mild COVID-19 (a few samples of this study predate the infection). Cell type and time point are not known. Both conserved end residues are part of each CDR3. The order of the fields is V gene, J gene, clone size, CDR3 protein. The size entry is marked missing in some rows and otherwise reads once, few, many or a size class.

TRBV27,TRBJ2-3,.,CASKDGWTGNTDTQYF
TRBV7-9,TRBJ2-7,.,CASSGDRYEQYF
TRBV7-9,TRBJ2-3,.,CASSLGERGDTDTQYF
TRBV7-8,TRBJ2-7,.,CASSTLLGGSYEQYF
TRBV12-3/TRBV12-4,TRBJ2-2,.,CASSLLDSPPSAGELFF
TRBV7-6,TRBJ2-1,.,CASSPKTSGDYNEQFF
TRBV20-1,TRBJ2-2,few,CSARDLTGKYAGELFF
TRBV6-5,TRBJ2-1,.,CASSEQGRSYNEQFF
TRBV5-1,TRBJ2-5,.,CASSLFIQETQYF
TRBV11-2,TRBJ2-1,.,CASSLIQGSRYNEQFF
TRBV7-2,TRBJ2-7,few,CASSSRTSGSGEQYF
TRBV7-9,TRBJ2-1,.,CASSTSGRSYNEQFF
TRBV12-3/TRBV12-4,TRBJ1-6,.,CASSLFEGVTYNSPLHF
TRBV27,TRBJ1-1,few,CASSWTGAGNTEAFF
TRBV9,TRBJ1-2,.,CASSAARGPGGFGYTF
TRBV7-9,TRBJ1-1,few,CASRPTTGGNTEAFF
TRBV12-3/TRBV12-4,TRBJ1-1,.,CASFRNTEAFF
TRBV27,TRBJ1-2,.,CASSPEALNYGYTF
TRBV21-1,TRBJ2-5,few,CASITSGQKDYNSYQETQYF
TRBV9,TRBJ2-3,few,CASSALVSTDTQYF
TRBV19,TRBJ2-2,.,CASRIKAGELFF
TRBV27,TRBJ1-5,.,CASSFAPYGNQPQHF
TRBV7-9,TRBJ2-7,.,CASSLFRLAGPYEQYF
TRBV5-6,TRBJ1-2,once,CASSLDSFSNYGYTF
TRBV2,TRBJ1-1,.,CAIRAGSMNTEAFF
TRBV19,TRBJ2-7,.,CASSIFAGSYEQYF
TRBV5-1,TRBJ2-7,.,CASSMEGTSSYEQYF
TRBV28,TRBJ2-7,.,CASSDSLDEQYF
TRBV24-1,TRBJ2-7,.,CATSGAGEYEQYF
TRBV9,TRBJ2-1,.,CASSPWESNEQFF
TRBV20-1,TRBJ2-7,few,CSASGLGEGEQYF
TRBV5-1,TRBJ1-1,few,CASSHGQEGLHEAFF
TRBV24-1,TRBJ2-2,.,CATSDLPASGRPTLNTGELFF
TRBV25-1,TRBJ2-7,few,CASSEGRLPLYEQYF
TRBV2,TRBJ2-3,.,CASMQGLNTQYF